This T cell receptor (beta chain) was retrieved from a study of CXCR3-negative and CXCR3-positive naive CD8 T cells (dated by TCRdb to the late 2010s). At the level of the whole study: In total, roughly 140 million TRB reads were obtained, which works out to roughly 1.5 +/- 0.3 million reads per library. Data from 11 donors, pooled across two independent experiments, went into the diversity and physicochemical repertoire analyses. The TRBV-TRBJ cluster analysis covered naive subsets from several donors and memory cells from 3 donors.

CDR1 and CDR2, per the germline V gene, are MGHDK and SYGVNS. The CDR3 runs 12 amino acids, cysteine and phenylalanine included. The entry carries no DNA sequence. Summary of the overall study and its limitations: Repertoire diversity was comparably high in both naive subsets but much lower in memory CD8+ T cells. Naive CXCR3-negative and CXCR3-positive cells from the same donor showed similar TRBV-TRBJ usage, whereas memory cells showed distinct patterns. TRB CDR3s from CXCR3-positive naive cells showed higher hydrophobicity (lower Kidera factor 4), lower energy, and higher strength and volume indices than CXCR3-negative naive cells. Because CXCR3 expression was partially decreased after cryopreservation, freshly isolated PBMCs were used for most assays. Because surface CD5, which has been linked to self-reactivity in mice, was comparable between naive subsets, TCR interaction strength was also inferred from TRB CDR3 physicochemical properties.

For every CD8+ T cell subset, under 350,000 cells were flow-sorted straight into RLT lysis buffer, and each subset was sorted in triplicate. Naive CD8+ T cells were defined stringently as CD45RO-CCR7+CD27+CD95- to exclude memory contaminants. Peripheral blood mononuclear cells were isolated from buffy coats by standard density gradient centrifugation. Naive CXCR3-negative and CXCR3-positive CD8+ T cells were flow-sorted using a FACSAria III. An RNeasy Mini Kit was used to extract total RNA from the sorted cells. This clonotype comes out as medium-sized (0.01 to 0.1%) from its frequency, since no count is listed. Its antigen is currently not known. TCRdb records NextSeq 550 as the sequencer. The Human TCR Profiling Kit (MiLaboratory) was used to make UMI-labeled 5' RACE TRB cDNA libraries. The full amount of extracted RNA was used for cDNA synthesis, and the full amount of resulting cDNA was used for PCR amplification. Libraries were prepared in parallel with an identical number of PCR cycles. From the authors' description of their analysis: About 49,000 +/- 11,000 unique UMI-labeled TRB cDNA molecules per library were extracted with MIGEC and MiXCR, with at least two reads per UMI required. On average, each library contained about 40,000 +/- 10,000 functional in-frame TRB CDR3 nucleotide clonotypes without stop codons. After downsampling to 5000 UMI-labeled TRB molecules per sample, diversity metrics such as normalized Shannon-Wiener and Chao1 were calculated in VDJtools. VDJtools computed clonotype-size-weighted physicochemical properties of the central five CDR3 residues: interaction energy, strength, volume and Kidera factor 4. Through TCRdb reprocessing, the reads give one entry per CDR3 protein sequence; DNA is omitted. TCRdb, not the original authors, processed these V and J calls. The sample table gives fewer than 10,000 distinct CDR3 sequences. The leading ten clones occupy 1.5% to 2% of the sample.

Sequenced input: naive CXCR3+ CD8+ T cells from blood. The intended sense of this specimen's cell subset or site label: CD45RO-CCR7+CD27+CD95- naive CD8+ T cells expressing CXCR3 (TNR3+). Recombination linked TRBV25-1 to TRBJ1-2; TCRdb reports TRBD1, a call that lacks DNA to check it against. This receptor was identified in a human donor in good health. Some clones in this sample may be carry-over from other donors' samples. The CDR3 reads CASKLQGYGYTF.